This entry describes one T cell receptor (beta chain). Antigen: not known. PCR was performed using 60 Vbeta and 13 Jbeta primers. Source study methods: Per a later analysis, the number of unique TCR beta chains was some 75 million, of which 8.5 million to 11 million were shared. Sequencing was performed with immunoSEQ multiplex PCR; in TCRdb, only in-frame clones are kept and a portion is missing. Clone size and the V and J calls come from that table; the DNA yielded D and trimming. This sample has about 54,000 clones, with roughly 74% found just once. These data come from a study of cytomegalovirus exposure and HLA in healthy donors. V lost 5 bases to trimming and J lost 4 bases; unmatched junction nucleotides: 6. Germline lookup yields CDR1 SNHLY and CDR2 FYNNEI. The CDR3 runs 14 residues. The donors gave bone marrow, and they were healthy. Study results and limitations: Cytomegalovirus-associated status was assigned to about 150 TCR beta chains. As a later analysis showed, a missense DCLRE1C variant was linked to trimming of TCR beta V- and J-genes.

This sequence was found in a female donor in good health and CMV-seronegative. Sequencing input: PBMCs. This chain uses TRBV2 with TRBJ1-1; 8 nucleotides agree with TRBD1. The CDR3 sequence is CASSLQGGRTEAFF. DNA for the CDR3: TGTGCCAGCAGTCTACAGGGGGGCCGCACTGAAGCTTTCTTT.